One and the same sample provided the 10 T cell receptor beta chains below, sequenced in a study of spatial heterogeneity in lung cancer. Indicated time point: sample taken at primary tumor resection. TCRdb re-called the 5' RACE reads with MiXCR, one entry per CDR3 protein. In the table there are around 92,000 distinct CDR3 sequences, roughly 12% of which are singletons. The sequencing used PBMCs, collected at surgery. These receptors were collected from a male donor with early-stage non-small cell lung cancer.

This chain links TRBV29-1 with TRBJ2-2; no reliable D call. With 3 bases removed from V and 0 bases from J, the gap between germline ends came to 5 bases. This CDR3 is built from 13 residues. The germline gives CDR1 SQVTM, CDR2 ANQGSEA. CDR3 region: CSVDSANTGELFF. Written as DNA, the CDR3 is TGCAGCGTTGATTCAGCGAACACCGGGGAGCTGTTTTTT.

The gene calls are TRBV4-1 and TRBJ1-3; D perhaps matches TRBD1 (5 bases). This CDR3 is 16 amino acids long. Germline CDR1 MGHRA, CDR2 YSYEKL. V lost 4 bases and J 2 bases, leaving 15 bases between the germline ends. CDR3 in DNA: TGCGCCAGCAGCCGAAGACAGACCGCTACTGGAAACACCATATATTTT. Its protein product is CASSRRQTATGNTIYF.

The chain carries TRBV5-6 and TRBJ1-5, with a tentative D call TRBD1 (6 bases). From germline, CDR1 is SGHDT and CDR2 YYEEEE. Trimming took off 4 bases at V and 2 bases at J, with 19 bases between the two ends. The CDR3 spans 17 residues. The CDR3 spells CASSTTGLGGGNQPQHF. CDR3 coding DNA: TGTGCCAGCAGCACCACAGGGTTAGGGGGTGGCAATCAGCCCCAGCATTTT.

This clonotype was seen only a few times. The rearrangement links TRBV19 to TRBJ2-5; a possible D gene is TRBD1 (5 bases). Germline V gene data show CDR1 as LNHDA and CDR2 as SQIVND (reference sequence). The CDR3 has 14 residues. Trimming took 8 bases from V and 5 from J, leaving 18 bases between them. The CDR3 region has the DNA TGTGCCAGTTCCCCCGCCAGGGATAGCGAGACCCAGTACTTC. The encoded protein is CASSPARDSETQYF.

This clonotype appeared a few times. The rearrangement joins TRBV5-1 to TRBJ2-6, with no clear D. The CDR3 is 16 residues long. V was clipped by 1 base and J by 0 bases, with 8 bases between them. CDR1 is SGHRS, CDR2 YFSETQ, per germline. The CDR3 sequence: CASSLNGASGANVLTF. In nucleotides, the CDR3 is TGCGCCAGCAGCTTGAACGGCGCCTCTGGGGCCAACGTCCTGACTTTC.

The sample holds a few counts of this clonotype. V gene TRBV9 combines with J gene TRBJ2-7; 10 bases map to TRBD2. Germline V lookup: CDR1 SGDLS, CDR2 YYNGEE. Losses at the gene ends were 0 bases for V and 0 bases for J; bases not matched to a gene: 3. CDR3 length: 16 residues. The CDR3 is CASSVGTSGSSYEQYF. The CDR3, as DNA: TGTGCCAGCAGCGTAGGGACTAGCGGATCCTCCTACGAGCAGTACTTC.

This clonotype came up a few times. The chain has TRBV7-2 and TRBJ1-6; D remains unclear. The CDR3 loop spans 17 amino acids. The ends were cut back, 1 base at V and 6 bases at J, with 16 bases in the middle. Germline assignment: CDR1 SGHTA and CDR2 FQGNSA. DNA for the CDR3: TGTGCCAGCAGCTTAGAAGGGTATGGCCCGGGTAATTCACCCCTCCACTTT. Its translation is CASSLEGYGPGNSPLHF.

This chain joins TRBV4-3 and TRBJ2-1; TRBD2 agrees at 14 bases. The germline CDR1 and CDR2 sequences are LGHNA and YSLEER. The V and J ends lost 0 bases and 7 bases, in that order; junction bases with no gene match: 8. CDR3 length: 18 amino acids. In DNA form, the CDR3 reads TGCGCCAGCAGCCAAGATGAACTGACTAGCGGGGGGGAGAATGAGCAGTTCTTC. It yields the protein CASSQDELTSGGENEQFF.

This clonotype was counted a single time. The CDR3 region is CATDQMLGNEQFF. CDR3 DNA sequence: TGTGCCACCGACCAAATGCTAGGGAATGAGCAGTTCTTC. This chain connects TRBV19 to TRBJ2-1; D gene uncertain. The V end was cut by 10 bases, the J end by 7 bases, with 17 bases between. Germline V lookup: CDR1 LNHDA, CDR2 SQIVND (reference sequence). The CDR3 contains 13 residues.

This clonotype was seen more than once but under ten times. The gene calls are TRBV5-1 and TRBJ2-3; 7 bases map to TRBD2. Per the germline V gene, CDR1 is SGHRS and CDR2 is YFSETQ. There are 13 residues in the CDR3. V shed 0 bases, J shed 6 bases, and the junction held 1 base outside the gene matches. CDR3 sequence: CASSLAGRDTQYF. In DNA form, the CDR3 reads TGCGCCAGCAGCTTGGCCGGGAGGGATACGCAGTATTTT.